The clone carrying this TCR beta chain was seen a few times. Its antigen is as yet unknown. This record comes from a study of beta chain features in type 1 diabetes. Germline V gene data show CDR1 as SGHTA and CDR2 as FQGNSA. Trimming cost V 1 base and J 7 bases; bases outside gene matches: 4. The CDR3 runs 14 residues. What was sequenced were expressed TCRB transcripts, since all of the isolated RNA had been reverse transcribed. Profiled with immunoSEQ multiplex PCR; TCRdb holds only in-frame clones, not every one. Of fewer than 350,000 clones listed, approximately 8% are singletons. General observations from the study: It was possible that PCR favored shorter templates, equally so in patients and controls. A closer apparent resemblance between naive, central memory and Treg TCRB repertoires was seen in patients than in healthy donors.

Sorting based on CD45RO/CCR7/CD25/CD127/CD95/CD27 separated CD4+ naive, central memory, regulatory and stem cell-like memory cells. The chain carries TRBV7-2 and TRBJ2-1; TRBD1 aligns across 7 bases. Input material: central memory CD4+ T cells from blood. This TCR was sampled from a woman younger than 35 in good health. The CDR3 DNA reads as TGTGCCAGCAGCTTAGTAACAGGGGAGAATGAGCAGTTCTTC. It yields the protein CASSLVTGENEQFF. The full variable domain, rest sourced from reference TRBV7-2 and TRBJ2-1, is GAGVSQSPSNKVTEKGKDVELRCDPISGHTALYWYRQSLGQGLEFLIYFQGNSAPDKSGLPSDRFSAERTGGSVSTLTIQRTQQEDSAVYLCASSLVTGENEQFFGPGTRLTVL.